This T cell receptor beta chain came from a study of cytomegalovirus exposure and HLA in healthy donors. PCR primers comprised 60 Vbeta and 13 Jbeta primers. Generated by immunoSEQ multiplex PCR, the TCRdb table keeps only in-frame clones and is missing some. The table has approximately 140,000 clones, roughly 66% seen once. This clone was found a few times. Antigen: not known. The CDR3 extends over 15 amino acids. V lost 4 bases to trimming and J lost 3 bases; unmatched junction nucleotides: 6. Germline V gene lookup returns CDR1 SGHNT and CDR2 YYREEE (reference sequence). Each donor was healthy, and each was a bone marrow donor. Study outcomes and limitations: Later genetic work tied a missense DCLRE1C variant to beta-chain V and J trimming. Several V segments, TRBV6-2 and TRBV6-3 among them, could not be told apart and were dropped.

This receptor was obtained from a woman aged 55-70 years in good health and CMV-seronegative. Sequenced: PBMCs. The chain couples TRBV5-4 to TRBJ2-7, with 11 bases identical to TRBD1. The CDR3 DNA follows: TGTGCCAGCAGCAATGGACAGGGGGCTAACTACGAGCAGTACTTC. Protein sequence: CASSNGQGANYEQYF.